A single sample is the source of the 24 T cell receptor beta chains below, sequenced in a study of blood T cell repertoires in COVID-19. The repertoire was sequenced with immunoSEQ multiplex PCR; TCRdb's copy has only in-frame clones and lacks some. This sample has about 290,000 clones; around 90% occur once, and the top ten carry 1.7%. Source material: PBMCs or T cells enriched from blood (not recorded which). Receptors originate from a woman aged 40 to 50 who had recovered from COVID-19.

This clone appeared a single time. The genes are TRBV4-1 and TRBJ2-7; D gene unclear. The germline V gene has CDR1 MGHRA and CDR2 YSYEKL. V gave up 3 bases and J gave up 3 bases, with 12 bases separating them. This CDR3 is built from 14 residues. The CDR3 bases are TGCGCCAGCAGCCACCTTGGGCTTCTCTACGAGCAGTACTTC. It yields the protein CASSHLGLLYEQYF.

The rearrangement links TRBV20-1 to TRBJ2-1; D ambiguous. The CDR3 is made up of 13 amino acids. V dropped 5 bases and J dropped 6 bases, with 14 bases sitting between them. CDR1 is DFQATT and CDR2 is SNEGSKA in the germline V gene (reference sequence). The CDR3 DNA reads TGCAGTGCTGGTGGGCAGGTAGGCAATGAGCAGTTCTTC. Protein sequence: CSAGGQVGNEQFF.

The J gene is TRBJ1-3, the V gene TRBV5-1; D might be TRBD1 (5 bases). Germline lookup yields CDR1 SGHRS and CDR2 YFSETQ. CDR3 length equals 16 residues. Deletions cut 1 base from V and 2 bases from J, with 13 bases between. CDR3 nucleotides: TGCGCCAGCAGCTTGACCCCCCGGGGGGCTGGAAACACCATATATTTT. Encoded protein: CASSLTPRGAGNTIYF. Filled out from reference TRBV5-1 and TRBJ1-3, the complete variable domain reads KAGVTQTPRYLIKTRGQQVTLSCSPISGHRSVSWYQQTPGQGLQFLFEYFSETQRNKGNFPGRFSGRQFSNSRSEMNVSTLELGDSALYLCASSLTPRGAGNTIYFGEGSWLTVV.

The chain combines TRBV6-5 with TRBJ1-3; no firm D call. The germline gives CDR1 MNHEY, CDR2 SVGAGI. V was shortened by 2 bases and J by 2 bases, with 10 bases between the two germline ends. The CDR3 extends over 15 amino acids. CDR3 nucleotide sequence: TGTGCCAGCAGTTACACGGAGGCAACTGGAAACACCATATATTTT. This encodes CASSYTEATGNTIYF.

The rearrangement joins TRBV29-1 to TRBJ1-1; TRBD1 agrees at 12 bases. Germline V gene lookup returns CDR1 SQVTM and CDR2 ANQGSEA. V dropped 6 bases and J dropped 6; count of bases not matched to a gene: 8. CDR3 size: 14 residues. The CDR3 loop is CSVGPGQGASEAFF. In DNA form, the CDR3 reads TGCAGCGTAGGACCGGGACAGGGGGCTTCTGAAGCTTTCTTT.

The chain is built from TRBV18 and TRBJ1-3, with a possible D match to TRBD1 (6 bases). The ends were cut back, 3 bases at V and 0 bases at J, with 12 bases in the middle. Germline V lookup: CDR1 KGHSH, CDR2 LQKENI. The CDR3 extends over 16 amino acids. In DNA form, the CDR3 reads TGTGCCAGCTCACCGAAAAGGGGGATCTCTGGAAACACCATATATTTT. Amino acid sequence: CASSPKRGISGNTIYF.

This clone has a handful of counts. Other DNA sequences in the same sample also yield this CDR3. The V and J genes are TRBV5-1 and TRBJ1-4, with D unclear. Germline values: CDR1 SGHRS, CDR2 YFSETQ. V dropped 1 base and J dropped 0 bases, with 4 bases sitting between them. The CDR3 is 14 amino acids. As DNA, the CDR3 is TGCGCCAGCAGCTTGTCAGCAACTAATGAAAAACTGTTTTTT. Its protein is CASSLSATNEKLFF. Full variable domain (missing parts from reference TRBV5-1 and TRBJ1-4): KAGVTQTPRYLIKTRGQQVTLSCSPISGHRSVSWYQQTPGQGLQFLFEYFSETQRNKGNFPGRFSGRQFSNSRSEMNVSTLELGDSALYLCASSLSATNEKLFFGSGTQLSVL.

The V gene is TRBV11-1, the J gene TRBJ1-3; D gene uncertain. V lost 0 bases and J lost 0, with 9 bases in between. Germline CDR1 reads SGHAT; CDR2 reads FQDESV (reference sequence). This CDR3 comprises 16 residues. CDR3 region: CASSLAGGGSGNTIYF. DNA for the CDR3: TGTGCCAGCAGCTTAGCTGGCGGAGGCTCTGGAAACACCATATATTTT. Filled out from reference TRBV11-1 and TRBJ1-3, the complete variable domain reads EAEVAQSPRYKITEKSQAVAFWCDPISGHATLYWYRQILGQGPELLVQFQDESVVDDSQLPKDRFSAERLKGVDSTLKIQPAELGDSAMYLCASSLAGGGSGNTIYFGEGSWLTVV.

The CDR3 loop reads CASSSGALASEKLFF. CDR3 nucleotides: TGTGCCAGCAGCTCAGGGGCCCTGGCCAGTGAAAAACTGTTTTTT. The chain carries TRBV7-2 and TRBJ1-4; the D gene is possibly TRBD1 (6 bases). This CDR3 contains 15 residues. Trimming removed 4 bases at V and 7 bases at J, with 16 bases between. CDR1 is SGHTA and CDR2 is FQGNSA in the germline V gene.

J is TRBJ1-4 and V is TRBV10-3; D might be TRBD1 (6 bases). V was trimmed by 10 bases and J by 0 bases, leaving 15 bases between them. The CDR3 has 15 residues. Germline V gene lookup returns CDR1 ENHRY and CDR2 SYGVKD. The CDR3 DNA is TGTGCCACGGGGGGGCGGGACCCAACTAATGAAAAACTGTTTTTT. This encodes CATGGRDPTNEKLFF.

The chain joins TRBV5-1 to TRBJ1-6; D may be TRBD1 (6 bases). Trimming took off 5 bases at V and 8 bases at J, with 14 bases between the two ends. The CDR3 runs 14 residues. Germline CDR1 reads SGHRS; CDR2 reads YFSETQ. The CDR3 loop reads CASRETGSYSPLHF. Here the CDR3 DNA reads TGCGCCAGCAGGGAAACAGGGAGCTATTCACCCCTCCACTTT.

The V and J genes are TRBV3-1 (or the pseudogene TRBV3-2) and TRBJ2-1; the match to TRBD2 covers 10 bases. From germline, CDR1 is LGHDT and CDR2 YNNKEL (reference sequence). V shed 5 bases, J shed 6 bases, and the junction held 13 bases outside the gene matches. This CDR3 comprises 17 residues. The CDR3 DNA sequence: TGTGCCAGCAGCGATAAAGGCCTAGCGGGAGTATCCAATGAGCAGTTCTTC. Protein product: CASSDKGLAGVSNEQFF.

The rearrangement uses TRBV7-9 and TRBJ1-3, with 9 nucleotides matching TRBD1. The CDR3 runs to 14 residues. From germline, CDR1 is SEHNR and CDR2 FQNEAQ (reference sequence). V was pared by 4 bases and J by 7 bases, with 5 bases of the junction left unmatched. In DNA, the CDR3 is TGTGCCAGCAGCTCCTACAGGGGGCGGAACACCATATATTTT. It encodes CASSSYRGRNTIYF.

The chain has TRBV27 and TRBJ1-1; a weak D match, TRBD1 (5 bases). The CDR3 consists of 13 residues. The ends were cut back, 5 bases at V and 10 bases at J, with 17 bases in the middle. The germline gives CDR1 MNHEY, CDR2 SMNVEV (reference sequence). Here the CDR3 reads CASSRRGGDGAFF. In nucleotides, the CDR3 is TGTGCCAGCAGTCGGCGGGGGGGGGACGGAGCTTTCTTT.

V usage is TRBV3-1 (or the pseudogene TRBV3-2) and J usage is TRBJ2-3, with D possibly matching TRBD2 (6 bases). The V end was cut by 2 bases, the J end by 10 bases, with 13 bases between. The CDR3 is made up of 13 amino acids. Germline CDR1 is LGHDT and CDR2 is YNNKEL (reference sequence). CDR3 loop: CASSQFSGESQYF. The CDR3 nucleotides read TGTGCCAGCAGCCAATTCTCGGGGGAATCGCAGTATTTT.

This chain uses TRBV24-1 with TRBJ1-2; 8 positions match TRBD1. The CDR3 sequence is 16 residues long. Germline-derived CDR1 and CDR2 are KGHDR and SFDVKD. J gave up 2 bases and V 3 bases, and 7 bases lay outside the gene matches. The CDR3: CATSDQPWTGNYGYTF. The CDR3 DNA sequence: TGTGCCACCAGTGATCAACCCTGGACAGGGAACTATGGCTACACCTTC.

The chain recombines TRBV19 with TRBJ1-3; D possibly corresponds to TRBD1 (5 bases). Trimming left V 6 bases short and J 4 bases short, with 16 bases between. Germline V CDR1 and CDR2: LNHDA, SQIVND (reference sequence). This CDR3 region has 15 residues. The CDR3 loop reads CASRPAQGSGNTIYF. DNA of the CDR3: TGTGCCAGTAGACCCGCCCAGGGCTCGGGAAACACCATATATTTT.

The V and J genes are TRBV29-1 and TRBJ2-1; 16 nucleotides align to TRBD2. The CDR3 has 21 residues. With V trimmed by 0 bases and J by 4 bases, 15 bases remained unmatched. Looked up from germline, CDR1 is SQVTM and CDR2 is ANQGSEA. The CDR3 is CSVEDLGTSGGASTPYNEQFF. The CDR3, as DNA: TGCAGCGTTGAAGATCTGGGGACTAGCGGGGGGGCTTCCACCCCTTACAATGAGCAGTTCTTC.

V is TRBV6-5 and J is TRBJ1-2, with a tentative D call TRBD1 (6 bases). The germline V gene encodes CDR1 MNHEY and CDR2 SVGAGI. Trimming removed 8 bases from V and 6 bases from J, with 22 bases in between. This CDR3 has 15 amino acids. CDR3 DNA sequence: TGTGCCAGCGCTAAGGGGGGGACCCTCCTCCATGGCTACACCTTC. This translates into CASAKGGTLLHGYTF.

This clone has just a few counts. The gene calls are TRBV6-5 and TRBJ2-5, with a tentative D call TRBD1 (5 bases). The length of the CDR3 is 13 residues. The V end was cut by 6 bases, the J end by 3 bases, with 11 bases between. Per the germline V gene, CDR1 is MNHEY and CDR2 is SVGAGI. CDR3 DNA sequence: TGTGCCAGCAGATCAACAGGAAAAGAGACCCAGTACTTC. Its translation is CASRSTGKETQYF.

This chain uses TRBV18 with TRBJ1-2; D is uncertain. V was cut by 2 bases and J by 8 bases, with 18 bases left in between. The germline V gene encodes CDR1 KGHSH and CDR2 LQKENI. The CDR3 is made up of 15 amino acids. CDR3 residues: CASSPDKGGLYGYTF. The DNA for the CDR3 is TGTGCCAGCTCACCAGATAAGGGAGGGTTATACGGCTACACCTTC.

The rearrangement links TRBV19 to TRBJ1-5; no definite D call. CDR3 length: 16 residues. Trimming cost V 5 bases and J 0 bases, with 14 bases left between them. The germline V gene encodes CDR1 LNHDA and CDR2 SQIVND (reference sequence). The CDR3 nucleotides are TGTGCCAGTAGTTCGACCGAGACTGTTAGCAATCAGCCCCAGCATTTT. Residues: CASSSTETVSNQPQHF.

V gene TRBV5-1 combines with J gene TRBJ1-1; D gene unclear. The CDR3 totals 18 residues. Germline V gene sequence: CDR1 SGHRS, CDR2 YFSETQ. Trimming took 2 bases from V and 1 from J, leaving 21 bases between them. The CDR3 spells CASSFLPRLGSANTEAFF. The CDR3 bases are TGCGCCAGCAGCTTTCTCCCGAGATTGGGCTCCGCGAACACTGAAGCTTTCTTT.

This sequence joins TRBV18 and TRBJ2-5; a possible D gene is TRBD2 (6 bases). The germline V gene has CDR1 KGHSH and CDR2 LQKENI. This CDR3 comprises 16 residues. The V end lost 1 base, the J end lost 4 bases, and 16 bases lay between the germline ends. CDR3 amino acids: CASSPQSGTRGETQYF. The CDR3 region has the DNA TGTGCCAGCTCACCACAGTCCGGGACTCGAGGAGAGACCCAGTACTTC.